These 2 T cell receptor beta chains were all obtained from the same sample, sequenced in a study of OX40 agonist ivuxolimab in advanced cancers. Clones were sequenced by immunoSEQ multiplex PCR, and TCRdb holds only the in-frame ones, with some missing. This table holds fewer than 140,000 clones, about nine tenths found once. Sequenced material: CD4+ or CD8+ T cells sorted from blood, taken in a trial of the OX40 agonist ivuxolimab. The receptor source for this set is an adult with an advanced solid tumor such as melanoma, head and neck, liver or kidney cancer.

The V gene is TRBV7-5, the J gene TRBJ1-2. TRBV7-5 constitutes a pseudogene. The CDR3 contains 14 residues. CDR3 nucleotides: TGTGCCAGAAGCTTAGATGATCAATCCTATGGCTACACCTTC. Protein sequence: CARSLDDQSYGYTF.

The J gene is TRBJ2-2, the V gene TRBV7-2, with 7 bases matching TRBD1. Germline V gene lookup returns CDR1 SGHTA and CDR2 FQGNSA. V lost 5 bases, J lost 6 bases, and 12 bases stayed unmatched. This CDR3 spans 16 amino acids. CDR3 nucleotide sequence: TGTGCCAGCAGCCTCGTTTCCGGACAGGCTTCCGGGGAGCTGTTTTTT. Translated, it gives CASSLVSGQASGELFF.